The clone carrying this T cell receptor (beta chain) has a count of ten or more. Its antigen remains unidentified. The data belong to a study of T cells in Graves' hyperthyroidism and ophthalmopathy. Regarding the study as a whole: A median around 6.4 months before onset, the model predicted ophthalmopathy.

The CDR3 length is 19 residues. The J segment lost 1 base and the V segment lost 5 bases, leaving 13 bases of the junction unmatched. Germline-derived CDR1 and CDR2 are SGHVS and FQNEAQ. Amplification of TCR beta CDR3 regions was performed using RNA transcripts as template. Primed by the HTBI set, a first-round RT-PCR was run on the TCR CDR3. MiXCR was run by TCRdb on the multiplex PCR reads, yielding one entry per CDR3 protein. Here the sample spans 650,000 to 700,000 distinct CDR3 sequences, around 16% being singletons. Graves' hyperthyroidism showing no ophthalmopathy progression within 18 months was considered stable. Patients were excluded because of uncontrolled infection, other autoimmune disease, pregnancy or lactation. PBMCs were derived from 7.5 to 10 ml fresh peripheral blood.

The sample comprised blood. The V and J genes are TRBV7-8 and TRBJ2-1; 11 bases line up with TRBD2. The sequence derives from a man between 45 and 60 years old with Graves' hyperthyroidism. Written as DNA, the CDR3 is TGTGCCAGCAGCCTATCCCCGAGGGGACTAGCGGAATCCTACAATGAGCAGTTCTTC. Encoded protein: CASSLSPRGLAESYNEQFF.